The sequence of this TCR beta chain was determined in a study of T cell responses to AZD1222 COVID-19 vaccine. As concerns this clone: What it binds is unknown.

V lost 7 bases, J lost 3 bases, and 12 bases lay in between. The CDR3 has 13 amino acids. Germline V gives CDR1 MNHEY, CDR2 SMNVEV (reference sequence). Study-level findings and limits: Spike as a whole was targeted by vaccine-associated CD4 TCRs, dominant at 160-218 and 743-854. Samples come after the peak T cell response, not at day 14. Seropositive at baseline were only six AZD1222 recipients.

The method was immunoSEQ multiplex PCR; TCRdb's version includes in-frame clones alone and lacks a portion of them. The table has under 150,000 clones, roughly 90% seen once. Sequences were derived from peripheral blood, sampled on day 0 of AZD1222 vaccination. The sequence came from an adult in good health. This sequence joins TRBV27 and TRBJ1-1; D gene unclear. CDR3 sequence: CASKKNGDTEAFF. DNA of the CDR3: TGTGCCAGCAAGAAGAACGGGGACACTGAAGCTTTCTTT.